This passage covers 11 T cell receptor beta chains from one sample sequenced in a study of spatial heterogeneity in lung cancer. Time point reported: blood at routine non-recurrence follow-up after resection. Frozen PBMC, nontumor lung or tumor provided whole RNA, which was sequenced unsorted. TCRdb processed the 5' RACE reads anew with MiXCR; each CDR3 protein has one entry. This table holds about 120,000 distinct CDR3 sequences, 12% found once. This specimen consisted of PBMCs, obtained at follow-up. These TCRs come from a male donor with early-stage non-small cell lung cancer.

J is TRBJ1-1 and V is TRBV6-5; possibly TRBD1 for D (6 bases). This CDR3 is built from 15 residues. V was clipped by 6 bases and J by 6 bases, with 20 bases between them. In germline, CDR1 is MNHEY, CDR2 SVGAGI. CDR3: CASRSGTGNYAEAFF. CDR3 nucleotide sequence: TGTGCCAGCAGATCAGGAACAGGGAATTACGCTGAAGCTTTCTTT.

This clonotype was counted many times. The chain carries TRBV6-2 or TRBV6-3 and TRBJ1-6; 10 bases line up with TRBD1. The germline gives CDR1 MNHEY, CDR2 SVGEGT. The CDR3 loop spans 15 amino acids. V shed 3 bases, J shed 10 bases, and the junction held 6 bases outside the gene matches. The CDR3 protein is CASSYLGQGSSPLHF. Written as DNA, the CDR3 is TGTGCCAGCAGTTATTTGGGACAGGGGTCCTCACCCCTCCACTTT.

CDR3 DNA sequence: TGCGCCAGCAGCTTGGAGACACCAAAACGAGGGGGACTGTTTTTT. It translates to CASSLETPKRGGLFF. This chain connects TRBV5-1 to TRBJ1-4; TRBD1 is a possible D gene (6 bases). Trimming took 0 bases from V and 13 from J, leaving 19 bases between them. Germline assignment: CDR1 SGHRS and CDR2 YFSETQ. The CDR3 has 15 amino acids.

Ten or more counts support this clonotype. The V and J genes are TRBV29-1 and TRBJ2-7; D not resolved. There are 12 residues in the CDR3. Germline assignment: CDR1 SQVTM and CDR2 ANQGSEA. V was pared by 6 bases and J by 5 bases, with 14 bases between. CDR3: CSVSGFNHEQYF. For the CDR3, the DNA is TGCAGCGTCTCAGGATTTAACCACGAGCAGTACTTC.

This clonotype has a handful of counts. The J gene is TRBJ2-1, the V gene TRBV4-2; 9 bases are shared with TRBD2. This CDR3 spans 16 amino acids. Germline assignment: CDR1 LGHNA and CDR2 YNFKEQ. Trimming cost V 1 base and J 4 bases; bases outside gene matches: 5. In nucleotides, the CDR3 is TGTGCCAGCAGCCAAGGCCTAGCGGGGTATTACAATGAGCAGTTCTTC. Protein product: CASSQGLAGYYNEQFF.

This chain connects TRBV27 to TRBJ1-1; D is unresolved. V dropped 1 base and J dropped 4 bases, with 13 bases sitting between them. CDR1 is MNHEY and CDR2 is SMNVEV in the germline V gene (reference sequence). The CDR3 covers 15 residues. The chain's CDR3 is CASSLFSQVGTEAFF. The DNA for the CDR3 is TGTGCCAGCAGTTTATTTTCTCAGGTGGGCACTGAAGCTTTCTTT.

This chain uses TRBV7-9 with TRBJ1-4; D gene ambiguous. V shed 1 base and J shed 4 bases, with 10 bases lying between them. CDR3 length equals 15 residues. Per the germline V gene, CDR1 is SEHNR and CDR2 is FQNEAQ (reference sequence). The CDR3 nucleotides read TGTGCCAGCAGCTTAGGGGTTCGGGATAATGAAAAACTGTTTTTT. It codes for CASSLGVRDNEKLFF. The full variable domain, completed using reference TRBV7-9 and TRBJ1-4, is DTGVSQNPRHKITKRGQNVTFRCDPISEHNRLYWYRQTLGQGPEFLTYFQNEAQLEKSRLLSDRFSAERPKGSFSTLEIQRTEQGDSAMYLCASSLGVRDNEKLFFGSGTQLSVL.

The V and J genes are TRBV6-2 or TRBV6-3 and TRBJ2-7, with TRBD2 matching 12 bases. Germline assignment: CDR1 MNHEY and CDR2 SVGEGT. Trimming took 3 bases from V and 4 from J; bases not matched to a gene: 7. This CDR3 is 16 amino acids long. The chain's CDR3 is CASSYPPGLAGYEQYF. The CDR3 coding sequence is TGTGCCAGCAGTTATCCTCCGGGACTAGCGGGTTACGAGCAGTACTTC.

The table lists this clonotype with a few counts. The V call is TRBV11-1, the J call TRBJ2-3; D is unclear. Trimming stripped 5 bases from V and 1 base from J, with 7 bases between. The CDR3 is made up of 13 amino acids. Germline V gene sequence: CDR1 SGHAT, CDR2 FQDESV (reference sequence). The CDR3 DNA reads as TGTGCCAGCAGCCCCCACCGCACAGATACGCAGTATTTT. This sequence encodes CASSPHRTDTQYF.

V usage is TRBV11-2 and J usage is TRBJ2-3, with 11 bases that match TRBD2. The V gene end was trimmed by 0 bases and the J gene end by 1 base; junction bases not matched to a gene: 6. CDR1 is SGHAT and CDR2 is FQNNGV in the germline V gene. This CDR3 comprises 18 residues. Here the CDR3 reads CASSLEGPSGGRTDTQYF. CDR3 DNA: TGTGCCAGCAGCTTAGAGGGTCCTAGCGGGGGGCGCACAGATACGCAGTATTTT.

This clonotype was seen many times. The chain has TRBV10-3 and TRBJ1-5; D unresolved. The CDR3 is 14 residues long. Between the trimmed V and J ends, which lost 5 bases and 3 bases, there was a span of 11 bases. Germline V gene data show CDR1 as ENHRY and CDR2 as SYGVKD. The CDR3 sequence: CAISNRRTNQPQHF. CDR3 nucleotide sequence: TGTGCCATCAGTAATAGGCGGACCAATCAGCCCCAGCATTTT.